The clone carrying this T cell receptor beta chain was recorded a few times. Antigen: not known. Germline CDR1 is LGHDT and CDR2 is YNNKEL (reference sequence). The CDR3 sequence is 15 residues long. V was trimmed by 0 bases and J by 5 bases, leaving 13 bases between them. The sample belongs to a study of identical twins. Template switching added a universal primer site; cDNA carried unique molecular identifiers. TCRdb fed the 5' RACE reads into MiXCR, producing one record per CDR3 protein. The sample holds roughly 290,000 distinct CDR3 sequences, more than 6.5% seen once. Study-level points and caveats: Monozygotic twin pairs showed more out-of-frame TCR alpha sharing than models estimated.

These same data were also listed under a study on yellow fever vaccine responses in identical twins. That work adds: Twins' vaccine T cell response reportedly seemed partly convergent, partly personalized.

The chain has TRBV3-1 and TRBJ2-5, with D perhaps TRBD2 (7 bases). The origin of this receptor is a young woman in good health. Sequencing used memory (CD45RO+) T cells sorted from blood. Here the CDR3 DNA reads TGTGCCAGCAGCCAAGATCGGGGGGCGGGGGAGACCCAGTACTTC. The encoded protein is CASSQDRGAGETQYF.